This T cell receptor beta chain was identified in a study of cytomegalovirus exposure and HLA in healthy donors. Findings of the study overall: Reports indicate that TCR beta sequences accurately predicted the HLA-A and HLA-B alleles of most subjects. Overall, approximately 150 TCR beta chains were annotated as cytomegalovirus-associated. A later analysis revealed that TCR association rates differed between HLA loci, peaking at DRB1 and bottoming out at HLA-C.

The ends lost 10 bases at V and 9 bases at J; junction bases unmatched: 8. This CDR3 spans 13 amino acids. The V gene's germline CDR1 is SGHAT and CDR2 FQNNGV. The donors gave bone marrow, and they were healthy. About this clone itself: Antigen specificity is unknown.

It was with 60 Vbeta and 13 Jbeta primers that the PCR ran. Only in-frame clones appear in the TCRdb table, and some are missing; sequencing was by immunoSEQ multiplex PCR. Among under 90,000 clones, 70% to 90% were seen once, and the ten largest hold about 2.5%. Sequenced material: PBMCs. The chain employs TRBV11-2 and TRBJ2-1; 11 bases fit TRBD2. The TCR originated in a man aged 18 to 30 in good health and CMV-seronegative. In nucleotides, the CDR3 is TGTGCCACCGGACTAGCGGGTATCAGTGAGCAGTTCTTC. Amino acids: CATGLAGISEQFF.